This TCR beta chain was sequenced for a study of cytomegalovirus exposure and HLA in healthy donors. Study-level background: Of the donors genotyped, several hundred in all, about 76% fell in the Caucasian-associated ancestry cluster. Study outcomes and limitations: The investigators catalogued about 170 TCR beta chains as cytomegalovirus-associated. Confirmation was obtained in vitro that a few CMV-associated chains are specific for CMV antigens. In a later analysis, parvovirus B19, influenza, CMV and Epstein-Barr virus appeared linked to several top co-occurrence clusters.

Notes on this clone: The antigen is unknown. This sample also contains other DNA sequences that code for the same CDR3.

The PCR ran on 60 Vbeta and 13 Jbeta primers. Repertoires were generated with immunoSEQ multiplex PCR, while TCRdb's copy carries only in-frame clones and drops some. The sample has roughly 110,000 clones; 70% to 85% are singletons. Sequenced sample: PBMCs. The source is a boy aged 5-17 years in good health and CMV-seronegative.

Here the CDR3 DNA reads TGTGCCAGCAGCCGCGACAGAAACTATGGCTACACCTTC. Translated, it gives CASSRDRNYGYTF. This rearrangement joins TRBV5-4 to TRBJ1-2, with D maybe TRBD1 (5 bases). Germline CDR1 and CDR2: SGHNT and YYREEE (reference sequence). Trimming left V 4 bases short and J 2 bases short, with 9 bases between. There are 13 residues in the CDR3. Complete variable domain (other parts from reference TRBV5-4 and TRBJ1-2): ETGVTQSPTHLIKTRGQQVTLRCSSQSGHNTVSWYQQALGQGPQFIFQYYREEENGRGNFPPRFSGLQFPNYSSELNVNALELDDSALYLCASSRDRNYGYTFGSGTRLTVV.